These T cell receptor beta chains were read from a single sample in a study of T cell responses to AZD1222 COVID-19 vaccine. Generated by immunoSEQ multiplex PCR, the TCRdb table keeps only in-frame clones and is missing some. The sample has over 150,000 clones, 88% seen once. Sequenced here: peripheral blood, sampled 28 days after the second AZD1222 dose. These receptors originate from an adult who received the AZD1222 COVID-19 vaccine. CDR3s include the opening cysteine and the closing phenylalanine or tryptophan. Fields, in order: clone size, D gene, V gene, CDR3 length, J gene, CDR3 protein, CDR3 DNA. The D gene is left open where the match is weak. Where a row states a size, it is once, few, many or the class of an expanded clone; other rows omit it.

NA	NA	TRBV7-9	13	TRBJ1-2	CASSLNDGGGYTF	TGTGCCAGCAGCTTAAATGATGGCGGGGGCTACACCTTC
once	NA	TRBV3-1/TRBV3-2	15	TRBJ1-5	CASSQGRESNQPQHF	TGTGCCAGCAGCCAAGGGAGGGAGAGCAATCAGCCCCAGCATTTT
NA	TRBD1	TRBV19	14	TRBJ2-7	CASTDRGSSYEQYF	TGTGCCAGCACTGACAGGGGGAGCTCCTACGAGCAGTACTTC
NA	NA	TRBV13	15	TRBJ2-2	CASSSLYEGAGELFF	TGTGCCAGCAGCTCTCTGTACGAGGGGGCCGGGGAGCTGTTTTTT
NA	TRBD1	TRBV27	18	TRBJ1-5	CASSLGGPSPLSNQPQHF	TGTGCCAGCAGTCTAGGGGGCCCTAGTCCGCTTAGCAATCAGCCCCAGCATTTT
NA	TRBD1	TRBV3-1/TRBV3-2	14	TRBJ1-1	CASSRGQTNSEAFF	TGTGCCAGCAGCCGGGGACAGACAAATAGTGAAGCTTTCTTT
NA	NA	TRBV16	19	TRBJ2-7	CASSVPWGGPDLRPYEQYF	TGTGCCAGCAGCGTCCCCTGGGGGGGGCCTGATCTTAGGCCTTACGAGCAGTACTTC
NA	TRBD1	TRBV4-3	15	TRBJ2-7	CASSQDRTGGNEQYF	TGCGCCAGCAGCCAAGACCGGACAGGGGGGAACGAGCAATACTTC
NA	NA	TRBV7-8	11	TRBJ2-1	CASSSTGEQFF	TGTGCCAGCAGCTCGACTGGTGAGCAGTTCTTC
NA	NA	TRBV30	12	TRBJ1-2	CAWSPLGYGYTF	TGTGCCTGGAGCCCCCTGGGCTATGGCTACACCTTC
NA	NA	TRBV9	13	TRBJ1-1	CASSVQVLTEAFF	TGTGCCAGCAGCGTACAGGTTCTCACTGAAGCTTTCTTT
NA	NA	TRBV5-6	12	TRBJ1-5	CASSLVDQPQHF	TGTGCCAGCAGCTTAGTAGATCAGCCCCAGCATTTT
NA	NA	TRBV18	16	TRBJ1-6	CASSLLAGRGDSPLHF	TGTGCCAGCTCTCTCCTAGCAGGGCGAGGTGACTCACCCCTCCACTTT
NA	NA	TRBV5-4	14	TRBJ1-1	CASSLEPENTEAFF	TGTGCCAGCAGCTTGGAGCCAGAGAACACTGAAGCTTTCTTT
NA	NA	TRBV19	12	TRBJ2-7	CASSRIRGEQYF	TGTGCCAGTAGTAGAATCAGGGGCGAGCAGTACTTC
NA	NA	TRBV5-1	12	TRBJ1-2	CASDDGGYGYTF	TGCGCCAGCGACGACGGAGGCTATGGCTACACCTTC
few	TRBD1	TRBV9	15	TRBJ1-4	CASSASGTGSEKLFF	TGTGCCAGCAGCGCCAGTGGGACAGGGTCTGAAAAACTGTTTTTT
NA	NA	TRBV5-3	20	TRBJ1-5	CARSLALSLLRTEKHQPQHF	TGTGCCAGAAGCTTGGCCTTGAGCCTACTCAGGACAGAAAAACATCAGCCCCAGCATTTT
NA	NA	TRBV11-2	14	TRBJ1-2	CASTLDMANYGYTF	TGTGCCAGCACCCTCGATATGGCTAACTATGGCTACACCTTC
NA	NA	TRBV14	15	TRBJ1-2	CASSQERKGPRGYTF	TGTGCCAGCAGCCAAGAGAGGAAGGGTCCTAGGGGCTACACCTTC
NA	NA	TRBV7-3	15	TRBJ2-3	CASSQRAASTDTQYF	TGTGCCAGCAGCCAGCGAGCAGCTAGCACAGATACGCAGTATTTT
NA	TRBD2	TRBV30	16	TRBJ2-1	CAWSELWGLAKNEQFF	TGTGCCTGGAGTGAATTATGGGGACTAGCGAAGAATGAGCAGTTCTTC
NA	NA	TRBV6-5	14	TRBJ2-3	CASSYSPSTDTQYF	TGTGCCAGCAGTTACTCGCCGAGCACAGATACGCAGTATTTT
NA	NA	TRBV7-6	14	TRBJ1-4	CASSDTGIGVKLFF	TGTGCCAGCAGCGATACAGGGATTGGCGTAAAACTGTTTTTT
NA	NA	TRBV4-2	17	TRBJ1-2	CASSQEWGVTYNYGYTF	TGTGCCAGCAGCCAAGAATGGGGGGTCACCTATAACTATGGCTACACCTTC
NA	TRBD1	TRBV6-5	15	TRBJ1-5	CASSSDRGENQPQHF	TGTGCCAGCAGCTCGGACAGGGGTGAGAATCAGCCCCAGCATTTT
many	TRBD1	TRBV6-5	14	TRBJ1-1	CASTTGQVNTEAFF	TGTGCCAGCACCACGGGACAGGTAAACACTGAAGCTTTCTTT
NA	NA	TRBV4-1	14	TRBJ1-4	CASSQEGREEKLFF	TGCGCCAGCAGCCAAGAGGGGCGCGAAGAAAAACTGTTTTTT
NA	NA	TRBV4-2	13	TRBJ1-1	CASSQLTDTEAFF	TGTGCCAGCAGCCAATTAACGGACACTGAAGCTTTCTTT
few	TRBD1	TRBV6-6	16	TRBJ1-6	CASSYEVGQGNSPLHF	TGTGCCAGCAGTTACGAAGTGGGACAGGGGAATTCACCCCTCCACTTT
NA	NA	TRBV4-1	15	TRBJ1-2	CASSQAKEGFGGYTF	TGCGCCAGCAGCCAAGCCAAGGAAGGTTTCGGCGGCTACACCTTC
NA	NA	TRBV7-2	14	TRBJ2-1	CASGAPFGPSEQFF	TGTGCCAGCGGAGCCCCCTTCGGGCCGTCGGAGCAGTTCTTC
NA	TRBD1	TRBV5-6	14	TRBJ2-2	CASSQQGATGELFF	TGTGCCAGCAGCCAACAGGGGGCCACCGGGGAGCTGTTTTTT
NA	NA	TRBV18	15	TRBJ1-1	CASSNQGPGKAEAFF	TGTGCCAGCTCCAACCAGGGGCCGGGAAAGGCTGAAGCTTTCTTT
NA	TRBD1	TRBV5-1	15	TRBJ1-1	CASSGQGALNTEAFF	TGCGCCAGCAGCGGTCAGGGGGCCCTGAACACTGAAGCTTTCTTT
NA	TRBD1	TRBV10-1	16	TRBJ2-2	CASSVWDSFNTGELFF	TGCGCCAGCAGTGTCTGGGACAGCTTTAACACCGGGGAGCTGTTTTTT
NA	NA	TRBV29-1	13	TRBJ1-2	CSLGGGEVDGYTF	TGCAGCCTGGGGGGGGGCGAGGTAGATGGCTACACCTTC
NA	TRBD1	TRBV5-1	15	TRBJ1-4	CASRGEGQSYEKLFF	TGCGCCAGCAGGGGCGAGGGACAGTCTTATGAAAAACTGTTTTTT
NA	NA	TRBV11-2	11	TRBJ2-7	CASSPLYEQYF	TGTGCCAGCAGCCCCCTATACGAGCAGTACTTC
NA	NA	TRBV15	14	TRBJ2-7	CATSRDSLNYEQYF	TGTGCCACCAGCAGAGATTCGCTAAACTACGAGCAGTACTTC
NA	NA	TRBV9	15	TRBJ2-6	CASSATSSGANVLTF	TGTGCCAGCAGCGCGACTAGCTCTGGGGCCAACGTCCTGACTTTC
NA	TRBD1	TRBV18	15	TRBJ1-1	CASSPAGTENTEAFF	TGTGCCAGCTCACCGGCGGGGACAGAGAACACTGAAGCTTTCTTT
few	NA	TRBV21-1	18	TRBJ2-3	CASSESNGTRYPTDTQYF	TGTGCCAGCAGCGAAAGCAATGGGACTAGATACCCAACAGATACGCAGTATTTT
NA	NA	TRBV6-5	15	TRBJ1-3	CASSFIQGAGNTIYF	TGTGCCAGCAGTTTTATACAGGGAGCCGGAAACACCATATATTTT
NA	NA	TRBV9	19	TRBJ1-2	CASSVKDGAGVTGNYGYTF	TGTGCCAGCAGCGTCAAGGACGGCGCAGGGGTAACGGGTAACTATGGCTACACCTTC
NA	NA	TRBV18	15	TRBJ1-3	CASSTAGTLGNTIYF	TGTGCCAGCTCAACCGCAGGGACACTCGGAAACACCATATATTTT